This TCR beta chain was observed in a study of CD8+CD57+ T cells in acquired aplastic anemia (dated by TCRdb to 2017 to 2018). Study-level background: DNA extracted from sorted CD4+ and CD8+ cells had a mean of approximately 3.5 ug, with a range of roughly 0.17 to 30 ug. CD8+CD57+ expansion was defined as frequency above the mean frequency observed in healthy subjects.

What the research found in general, with its limitations: Patients and healthy controls showed no significant difference in CD8+ Simpson's diversity (P=0.060). Although under 35 CD8+ CDR3 sequences were shared by patients and controls, these sequences appeared highly expressed in patients and within the immunodominant clones of patients.

Genomic DNA served as template for TCR beta VDJ combination and CDR3 sequence profiling. An Illumina HiSeq 2000 was used for TCR repertoire sequencing. The paper's processing steps were these. TRBV/TRBJ rearrangement plots, CDR3 size and DJ length profiles, and Simpson's diversity index were used to evaluate the repertoires. The most abundant DNA sequence in the deep sequencing data was defined as the immunodominant clone. CDR3 amino acid sequences were screened for sharing across subjects and were compared with published repertoires and the VDJdb database. The raw public data were reprocessed by TCRdb itself: fastp quality trimming at Q25, MiXCR clonotype calling, in-frame beta chains only. When rows share a CDR3 protein, they turn into one entry using the most common DNA and genes. Here the V and J calls rest on TCRdb's processing, not on the authors' analysis. This sample lists under 250,000 distinct CDR3 sequences; 45% to 50% were detected once. 7% to 9.5% of the sample is in the top ten clones.

The patients picked for sequencing were ones in whom flow cytometry had shown an expansion of CD8+CD57+ cells. Every patient had severe acquired aplastic anemia, diagnosed using the International Study of Aplastic Anemia and Agranulocytosis and Camitta criteria. No therapy had been received by the patients at the time of blood sampling. In this study, sorted CD4+ and CD8+ T cells from the blood of healthy subjects and of severe aplastic anemia patients had their TCR repertoires deep-sequenced. Patients were enrolled under clinicaltrials.gov protocols 00001620, 01623167, 00001397, 00071045, 00081523 and 00961064 in the USA. Ficoll-Paque density gradient centrifugation was used to isolate peripheral blood mononuclear cells. CD4+ and CD8+ T cells were sorted by FACS or magnetic beads before DNA extraction. This clonotype was counted at least ten times. Its recognized antigen is unknown. The input lacks base qualities; no much larger clone sits a single base away.

The source material was sorted CD4+, CD8+, or CD8+CD57+ T cells (not recorded which) from PBMCs. This TCR was recovered from a human donor with aplastic anemia.

The DNA reads TGCAGTGCTAGAGATCTCCGGGGGGGGATCACTGAAGCTTTCTTT. Translated, this is CSARDLRGGITEAFF. Recombination linked TRBV20-1 to TRBJ1-1; the D gene is perhaps TRBD1, on 5 matching bases. The CDR3 runs 15 residues from the cysteine to the phenylalanine. Only the CDR3 part of the read is kept: 45 bases, read in frame from the first base. CDR1 and CDR2 are drawn from the germline V gene (reference sequence): DFQATT, SNEGSKA. Trimming takes 0 bases from V and 4 bases from J, and the germline ends sit 15 bases apart.